The 20 T cell receptor beta chains below all came from one sample that was sequenced in a study of cytomegalovirus exposure and HLA in healthy donors. Researchers ran the PCR with 60 Vbeta and 13 Jbeta primers. Profiling relied on immunoSEQ multiplex PCR, and the TCRdb table lists in-frame clones only, not all of them. The sample includes 150,000 or so clones, about 85% of them seen just once. Sample: PBMCs. The origin of the receptors is a woman aged 18-29 years in good health and CMV-seronegative.

V is TRBV4-2 and J is TRBJ1-6, with TRBD1 matching over 7 bases. The CDR3 totals 17 residues. From germline, CDR1 is LGHNA and CDR2 YNFKEQ. V gave up 1 base and J gave up 4 bases; unmatched junction bases: 7. For the CDR3, the DNA is TGTGCCAGCAGCCAAGGGGAAGGGGGCCCTTATAATTCACCCCTCCACTTT. Translating it yields CASSQGEGGPYNSPLHF.

The V call is TRBV27, the J call TRBJ1-1; 9 bases map to TRBD1. V lost 6 bases, J lost 5 bases, and 16 bases stayed unmatched. CDR1 and CDR2 (germline): MNHEY, SMNVEV (reference sequence). This CDR3 contains 17 residues. Written as DNA, the CDR3 is TGTGCCAGCAGCTCCGGTCGGACAGGGGAAGGGGAGACTGAAGCTTTCTTT. Amino acid sequence: CASSSGRTGEGETEAFF.

A note on this clone: Different DNA sequences within this sample yield the same CDR3. The genes are TRBV5-4 and TRBJ2-5; TRBD2 aligns across 11 bases. The V gene's germline CDR1 is SGHNT and CDR2 YYREEE (reference sequence). This CDR3 region has 14 residues. With 7 bases clipped from V and 5 bases from J, the junction kept 7 bases outside the gene matches. CDR3 residues: CASRLAGGRETQYF. CDR3 sequence (DNA): TGTGCCAGCCGTTTAGCGGGGGGGCGTGAGACCCAGTACTTC.

This chain links TRBV7-9 with TRBJ1-3, with D perhaps TRBD1 (6 bases). Germline-derived CDR1 and CDR2 are SEHNR and FQNEAQ (reference sequence). The CDR3 sequence is 15 residues long. The V end was cut by 4 bases, the J end by 0 bases, with 10 bases between. The CDR3 here is CASSSGTNSGNTIYF. CDR3 nucleotide sequence: TGTGCCAGCAGCTCCGGGACAAACTCTGGAAACACCATATATTTT.

This clone was recorded only once. The chain links TRBV7-2 to TRBJ2-7, with D tentatively TRBD1 (6 bases). Germline CDR1 and CDR2: SGHTA and FQGNSA. The CDR3 loop spans 13 amino acids. Trimming left V 4 bases short and J 8 bases short, with 15 bases between. CDR3 DNA sequence: TGTGCCAGCAGCTATATCTCAGGGGCGCAGCAGTACTTC. Translating gives CASSYISGAQQYF.

This clone was counted once. The chain links TRBV9 to TRBJ2-1; 9 bases agree with TRBD1. The CDR3 totals 14 residues. V gave up 5 bases and J gave up 9 bases; unmatched junction bases: 9. Germline V CDR1 and CDR2: SGDLS, YYNGEE. CDR3 region: CASRSGQGIGEQFF. CDR3 DNA sequence: TGTGCCAGCAGGTCGGGACAGGGCATAGGTGAGCAGTTCTTC.

The rearrangement uses TRBV27 and TRBJ2-2, with a possible D match to TRBD2 (7 bases). Per germline, CDR1 MNHEY and CDR2 SMNVEV (reference sequence). The ends were cut back, 8 bases at V and 7 bases at J, with 17 bases in the middle. CDR3 length equals 14 residues. CDR3 in DNA: TGTGCCAGCCGACGACGGGGGGCCGGCGGGGAGCTGTTTTTT. It translates to CASRRRGAGGELFF.

The V and J genes are TRBV5-1 and TRBJ1-4; D gene unclear. Deletions cut 5 bases from V and 1 base from J, with 6 bases between. CDR1 and CDR2 from the germline V gene are SGHRS and YFSETQ. CDR3 length: 13 amino acids. CDR3 loop: CASRQLTNEKLFF. The CDR3 bases are TGCGCCAGCAGACAGCTAACTAATGAAAAACTGTTTTTT.

This chain connects TRBV11-2 to TRBJ2-1, with 8 bases aligning to TRBD2. V gave up 4 bases and J gave up 6 bases; unmatched junction bases: 14. The length of the CDR3 is 17 residues. Germline CDR1 and CDR2: SGHAT and FQNNGV. CDR3 coding DNA: TGTGCCAGCAGCTCACGATCCGGGACTAGAGCCTCCAATGAGCAGTTCTTC. It yields the protein CASSSRSGTRASNEQFF.

CDR3 bases: TGCGCCAGCGCGCAAACTAGCGGGGATTTCTACGAGCAGTACTTC. This codes for CASAQTSGDFYEQYF. V is TRBV5-1 and J is TRBJ2-7, with 10 bases that match TRBD2. Germline V gene data show CDR1 as SGHRS and CDR2 as YFSETQ. The CDR3 runs 15 residues. Trimming removed 7 bases from V and 3 bases from J; junction bases left unmatched: 10. Drawing the rest from reference TRBV5-1 and TRBJ2-7, the complete variable domain is KAGVTQTPRYLIKTRGQQVTLSCSPISGHRSVSWYQQTPGQGLQFLFEYFSETQRNKGNFPGRFSGRQFSNSRSEMNVSTLELGDSALYLCASAQTSGDFYEQYFGPGTRLTVT.

The rearrangement uses TRBV28 and TRBJ2-1; unclear D gene. V dropped 6 bases and J dropped 0 bases, with 9 bases sitting between them. The CDR3 has 14 amino acids. Germline CDR1 reads MDHEN; CDR2 reads SYDVKM. CDR3 coding DNA: TGTGCCAGCAGAGTTTACGGCTCCTACAATGAGCAGTTCTTC. This codes for CASRVYGSYNEQFF.

The gene calls are TRBV9 and TRBJ2-7, with 10 bases fitting TRBD2. Germline CDR1 SGDLS, CDR2 YYNGEE. After removal of 0 bases from V and 3 bases from J, the junction contained 6 bases not matched to a gene. The CDR3 is 16 residues long. The CDR3 coding sequence is TGTGCCAGCAGCGTAGATTCTAGCGGGAGTTTCTACGAGCAGTACTTC. It is translated as CASSVDSSGSFYEQYF.

This chain joins TRBV7-8 and TRBJ2-3; D not resolved. This CDR3 has 14 residues. Trimming shortened V by 5 bases and J by 0 bases, and 9 bases separated the two germline ends. Germline lookup yields CDR1 SGHVS and CDR2 FQNEAQ. The DNA for the CDR3 is TGTGCCAGCAGCGAGGCTCTAAGCACAGATACGCAGTATTTT. Its protein product is CASSEALSTDTQYF.

This clone was counted once. CDR3 residues: CASSLLMDSTDTQYF. The DNA of the CDR3 is TGTGCCAGCAGTTTATTAATGGACTCCACAGATACGCAGTATTTT. The chain joins TRBV27 to TRBJ2-3; D is possibly TRBD2 (5 bases). Germline V gene sequence: CDR1 MNHEY, CDR2 SMNVEV (reference sequence). CDR3 length: 15 amino acids. V shed 1 base and J shed 2 bases, with 10 bases lying between them.

J is TRBJ2-1 and V is TRBV15, with 7 bases fitting TRBD1. The germline gives CDR1 LNHNV, CDR2 YYDKDF (reference sequence). V was pared by 0 bases and J by 4 bases, with 6 bases of the junction left unmatched. This CDR3 has 16 amino acids. DNA of the CDR3: TGTGCCACCAGCAGAGAAAGCCCGGGACAGTACAATGAGCAGTTCTTC. Translated: CATSRESPGQYNEQFF. Complete variable domain (other parts from reference TRBV15 and TRBJ2-1): DAMVIQNPRYQVTQFGKPVTLSCSQTLNHNVMYWYQQKSSQAPKLLFHYYDKDFNNEADTPDNFQSRRPNTSFCFLDIRSPGLGDTAMYLCATSRESPGQYNEQFFGPGTRLTVL.

DNA for the CDR3: TGTGCCAGCAGCCGGACAGGTGGTGATGGCTACACCTTC. Translating gives CASSRTGGDGYTF. The chain couples TRBV7-8 to TRBJ1-2; TRBD1 aligns across 7 bases. The germline CDR1 and CDR2 sequences are SGHVS and FQNEAQ. The V segment lost 5 bases and the J segment 6 bases; nucleotides outside the gene matches: 6. The CDR3 runs 13 residues. Supplemented by reference TRBV7-8 and TRBJ1-2, the full variable domain reads GAGVSQSPRYKVAKRGQDVALRCDPISGHVSLFWYQQALGQGPEFLTYFQNEAQLDKSGLPSDRFFAERPEGSVSTLKIQRTQQEDSAVYLCASSRTGGDGYTFGSGTRLTVV.

The J gene is TRBJ1-2, the V gene TRBV6-5; the D gene is possibly TRBD1 (6 bases). Trimming took 6 bases from V and 5 from J, leaving 13 bases between them. In germline, CDR1 is MNHEY, CDR2 SVGAGI. This CDR3 is built from 13 residues. The CDR3 region has the DNA TGTGCCAGCAGGACAGGACTGATTTATGGCTACACCTTC. Its translation: CASRTGLIYGYTF.

V usage is TRBV2 and J usage is TRBJ1-6; TRBD1 is a possible D gene (6 bases). This CDR3 is built from 14 residues. V was cut by 6 bases and J by 6 bases, with 12 bases left in between. Germline CDR1 reads SNHLY; CDR2 reads FYNNEI. CDR3 nucleotides: TGTGCCAGCAGGCACAGGGATGGTAATTCACCCCTCCACTTT. Translation: CASRHRDGNSPLHF.

This clone was seen a single time. This rearrangement joins TRBV5-1 to TRBJ2-7; TRBD1 matches 8 bases. This CDR3 contains 16 residues. Trimming cost V 0 bases and J 2 bases; bases outside gene matches: 7. The germline CDR1 and CDR2 sequences are SGHRS and YFSETQ. The CDR3 bases are TGCGCCAGCAGCTTGGCCGCGACAGGGGAACCCTACGAGCAGTACTTC. The encoded protein is CASSLAATGEPYEQYF. The whole variable domain, filled in from reference TRBV5-1 and TRBJ2-7, reads KAGVTQTPRYLIKTRGQQVTLSCSPISGHRSVSWYQQTPGQGLQFLFEYFSETQRNKGNFPGRFSGRQFSNSRSEMNVSTLELGDSALYLCASSLAATGEPYEQYFGPGTRLTVT.

This chain links TRBV6-4 with TRBJ2-1, with D possibly being TRBD2 (5 bases). This CDR3 comprises 14 residues. V lost 4 bases to trimming and J lost 2 bases, with 9 bases between them. Germline V gene data show CDR1 as MRHNA and CDR2 as SNTAGT. This chain's CDR3 is CASSVEATYNEQFF. The CDR3, as DNA: TGTGCCAGCAGTGTGGAGGCAACCTACAATGAGCAGTTCTTC.